The 21 T cell receptor beta chains in this list originate from one sample, sequenced in a study of control samples from healthy donors and cancer patients. Sequenced by immunoSEQ multiplex PCR; TCRdb stores in-frame clones only, minus some. The repertoire holds 120,000 or so clones, with approximately 90% as singletons. Sequenced: blood. The source of these receptors is a woman younger than 30 in good health.

The chain links TRBV18 to TRBJ2-2; either TRBD1 or TRBD2 may supply D (5 bases each). There are 16 residues in the CDR3. V was pared by 3 bases and J by 0 bases, with 11 bases between. CDR1 and CDR2 from the germline V gene are KGHSH and LQKENI. The CDR3 is CASSPLGGSNTGELFF. The CDR3 nucleotides are TGTGCCAGCTCACCTCTTGGGGGTTCGAACACCGGGGAGCTGTTTTTT.

CDR3 in DNA: TGTGCCTGGAGTGCCCAGTCTGCCGAGCAGTACTTC. This gives the protein CAWSAQSAEQYF. This rearrangement joins TRBV30 to TRBJ2-7; D ambiguous. This CDR3 contains 12 residues. Per germline, CDR1 GTSNPN and CDR2 SVGIG (reference sequence). Trimming removed 1 base at V and 6 bases at J, with 10 bases between.

The chain recombines TRBV30 with TRBJ2-7, with D tentatively TRBD1 (6 bases). V dropped 4 bases and J dropped 2 bases, with 12 bases sitting between them. This CDR3 has 13 amino acids. Germline V gives CDR1 GTSNPN, CDR2 SVGIG (reference sequence). The CDR3 DNA sequence: TGTGCCTGGAATCAGGGGCCAGCCTACGAGCAGTACTTC. Its translation is CAWNQGPAYEQYF. Looking up the rest from reference TRBV30 and TRBJ2-7 gives the full variable domain: SQTIHQWPATLVQPVGSPLSLECTVEGTSNPNLYWYRQAAGRGLQLLFYSVGIGQISSEVPQNLSASRPQDRQFILSSKKLLLSDSGFYLCAWNQGPAYEQYFGPGTRLTVT.

V and J are TRBV9 and TRBJ1-2, with TRBD1 matching 10 bases. Germline loops: CDR1 SGDLS, CDR2 YYNGEE. The CDR3 loop spans 16 amino acids. Trimming took 4 bases from V and 5 from J; bases not matched to a gene: 11. The CDR3 DNA is TGTGCCAGCAGCCCAGCCCCGCCGGGACAGGGGTATGGCTACACCTTC. Protein: CASSPAPPGQGYGYTF.

The chain recombines TRBV7-2 with TRBJ1-1; a possible D gene is TRBD1 (5 bases). CDR1 and CDR2 from the germline V gene are SGHTA and FQGNSA. With 4 bases removed from V and 4 bases from J, the gap between germline ends came to 16 bases. The CDR3 covers 15 residues. CDR3 residues: CASSSSGVRGTEAFF. The DNA of the CDR3 is TGTGCCAGCAGCTCCAGCGGGGTTAGGGGCACTGAAGCTTTCTTT.

V gene TRBV19 combines with J gene TRBJ2-3, with D tentatively TRBD2 (6 bases). V was pared by 5 bases and J by 4 bases, with 16 bases between. Germline V gene sequence: CDR1 LNHDA, CDR2 SQIVND (reference sequence). The CDR3 contains 15 residues. DNA of the CDR3: TGTGCCAGTAGTGCCGGCTCGGGAGTCGCAGATACGCAGTATTTT. Protein: CASSAGSGVADTQYF.

The chain joins TRBV7-2 to TRBJ2-3; unclear D gene. Trimming pared 2 bases from V and 6 bases from J, leaving 9 bases between. The CDR3 length is 13 residues. Germline V CDR1 and CDR2: SGHTA, FQGNSA. The DNA of the CDR3 is TGTGCCAGCAGCTTAAGGCGGTACGATACGCAGTATTTT. This encodes CASSLRRYDTQYF.

V usage is TRBV3-1 (or the pseudogene TRBV3-2) and J usage is TRBJ1-1; D uncertain. The CDR3 is made up of 18 amino acids. Germline V gene data show CDR1 as LGHDT and CDR2 as YNNKEL (reference sequence). With 0 bases removed from V and 5 bases from J, the gap between germline ends came to 22 bases. In DNA form, the CDR3 reads TGTGCCAGCAGCCAAGATCCATGGGAAGGGAGGATGTGGACTGAAGCTTTCTTT. This encodes CASSQDPWEGRMWTEAFF.

J is TRBJ2-5 and V is TRBV20-1, with D hard to call. From germline, CDR1 is DFQATT and CDR2 SNEGSKA (reference sequence). CDR3 length equals 14 residues. V was clipped by 3 bases and J by 4 bases, with 15 bases between them. The CDR3 loop is CSASRLASPETQYF. The CDR3 DNA reads as TGCAGTGCTAGTCGGCTTGCGTCCCCAGAGACCCAGTACTTC.

The CDR3 coding sequence is TGTGCCAGCAGCTTGGGGGCAGGGGGGAACACTGAAGCTTTCTTT. Translated, it gives CASSLGAGGNTEAFF. The chain recombines TRBV5-5 with TRBJ1-1; 7 bases agree with TRBD1. The CDR3 spans 15 residues. Trimming at V came to 0 bases and at J to 1 base, leaving 3 bases not matched to a gene. Germline lookup yields CDR1 SGHKS and CDR2 YYEKEE (reference sequence).

The chain links TRBV6-2 or TRBV6-3 to TRBJ2-3, with D perhaps matching TRBD1 or TRBD2 (7 bases each). Trimming took off 5 bases at V and 5 bases at J, with 14 bases between the two ends. CDR3 length equals 14 residues. Germline values: CDR1 MNHEY, CDR2 SVGEGT. CDR3 sequence reads: CASSILRGGDTQYF. CDR3 DNA: TGTGCCAGCAGTATCCTCAGGGGGGGAGATACGCAGTATTTT.

The chain uses TRBV20-1 and TRBJ2-5; no reliable D call. V shed 3 bases and J shed 4 bases, with 9 bases lying between them. From germline, CDR1 is DFQATT and CDR2 SNEGSKA (reference sequence). This CDR3 region has 12 residues. The CDR3 DNA reads TGCAGTGCTAGTGTCGTGGGAGAGACCCAGTACTTC. It specifies CSASVVGETQYF.

The V gene is TRBV2, the J gene TRBJ1-4; possibly TRBD1 for D (5 bases). The V end was cut by 4 bases, the J end by 10 bases, with 10 bases between. The CDR3 is 12 amino acids. CDR1 and CDR2 from the germline V gene are SNHLY and FYNNEI. The CDR3 bases are TGTGCCAGCAGTGGGGGGGGTGGAAAACTGTTTTTT. It is translated as CASSGGGGKLFF.

This clone was detected only a few times. The CDR3, as DNA: TGCGCCAGCAGCCACCCGGGACAGGGCGATCAGCCCCAGCATTTT. This translates into CASSHPGQGDQPQHF. V is TRBV4-1 and J is TRBJ1-5; 9 bases are a match to TRBD1. Germline V gives CDR1 MGHRA, CDR2 YSYEKL. V trimming: 3 bases; J trimming: 5 bases; junction bases outside the gene matches: 5. CDR3 length: 15 amino acids.

This sequence joins TRBV23-1 and TRBJ2-7, with 9 bases matching TRBD1. TRBV23-1 is designated an ORF whose function remains uncertain. J gave up 2 bases and V 5 bases, and 25 bases lay outside the gene matches. The CDR3 sequence is 21 residues long. The CDR3 DNA follows: TGCGCCAGCAGTGCCGCACCGGGACAGGGTGTGAATGATGGTGGCGCCTACGAGCAGTACTTC. It encodes CASSAAPGQGVNDGGAYEQYF.

This clone was seen a single time. This chain uses TRBV19 with TRBJ2-1; D assignment may be TRBD1 or TRBD2 (5 bases each). The CDR3 sequence is 14 residues long. Germline values: CDR1 LNHDA, CDR2 SQIVND (reference sequence). The V end lost 6 bases, the J end lost 3 bases, and 12 bases lay between the germline ends. The CDR3 bases are TGTGCCAGTAGCCTACGGGGCTTCTACAATGAGCAGTTCTTC. It translates to CASSLRGFYNEQFF.

The V gene is TRBV9, the J gene TRBJ2-5; 15 bases are shared with TRBD2. The germline V gene encodes CDR1 SGDLS and CDR2 YYNGEE. This CDR3 is built from 17 residues. J gave up 2 bases and V 3 bases, and 5 bases lay outside the gene matches. Here the CDR3 DNA reads TGTGCCAGCAGCGCCGGGACTAGCGGGGGGATGCAAGAGACCCAGTACTTC. The encoded protein is CASSAGTSGGMQETQYF.

V and J are TRBV5-1 and TRBJ2-1, with 9 bases matching TRBD2. The CDR3 consists of 17 residues. The V segment lost 7 bases and the J segment 0 bases; nucleotides outside the gene matches: 11. In germline, CDR1 is SGHRS, CDR2 YFSETQ. The DNA for the CDR3 is TGCGCCAGCGTTAAGGCGGCGGGAGGGCGCTCCTACAATGAGCAGTTCTTC. It yields the protein CASVKAAGGRSYNEQFF.

The chain carries TRBV7-2 and TRBJ2-5; D call uncertain. Germline V gene sequence: CDR1 SGHTA, CDR2 FQGNSA. V was shortened by 0 bases and J by 0 bases, with 8 bases between the two germline ends. The CDR3 has 15 amino acids. This CDR3 reads CASSLAVTNQETQYF. In DNA form, the CDR3 reads TGTGCCAGCAGCTTAGCGGTGACGAACCAAGAGACCCAGTACTTC.

The rearrangement links TRBV9 to TRBJ2-1; 10 positions agree with TRBD1. Trimming took 0 bases from V and 2 from J; bases not matched to a gene: 2. CDR1 and CDR2 from the germline V gene are SGDLS and YYNGEE. The CDR3 is made up of 16 amino acids. CDR3 bases: TGTGCCAGCAGCGTAGAGGGACAGGGGCCCTACAATGAGCAGTTCTTC. Protein: CASSVEGQGPYNEQFF.

Turning to this clone: The sample contains more than one DNA sequence encoding this CDR3. This chain uses TRBV7-9 with TRBJ2-7; no reliable D call. Germline V gene data show CDR1 as SEHNR and CDR2 as FQNEAQ (reference sequence). V was clipped by 1 base and J by 3 bases, with 4 bases between them. CDR3 length equals 12 residues. The CDR3 sequence is CASSLGYYEQYF. CDR3 DNA: TGTGCCAGCAGCTTAGGCTACTACGAGCAGTACTTC.